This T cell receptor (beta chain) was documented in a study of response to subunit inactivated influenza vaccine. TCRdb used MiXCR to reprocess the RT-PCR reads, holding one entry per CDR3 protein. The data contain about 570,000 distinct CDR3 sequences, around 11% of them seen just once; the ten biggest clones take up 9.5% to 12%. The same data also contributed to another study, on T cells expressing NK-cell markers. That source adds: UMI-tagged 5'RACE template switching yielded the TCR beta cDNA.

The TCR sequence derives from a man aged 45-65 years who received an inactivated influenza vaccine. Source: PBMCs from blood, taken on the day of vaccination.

The CDR3 loop is CASSLGEVQSSGNTIYF. The CDR3 nucleotides read TGTGCCAGCAGTTTAGGGGAGGTCCAAAGCTCTGGAAACACCATATATTTT. This chain uses TRBV28 with TRBJ1-3, with D hard to call. Germline V gives CDR1 MDHEN, CDR2 SYDVKM. The germline V and J ends were trimmed by 2 bases and 0 bases, with 14 bases remaining between them. This CDR3 is built from 17 residues. Using reference TRBV28 and TRBJ1-3 for the parts outside the CDR3, the full variable domain is DVKVTQSSRYLVKRTGEKVFLECVQDMDHENMFWYRQDPGLGLRLIYFSYDVKMKEKGDIPEGYSVSREKKERFSLILESASTNQTSMYLCASSLGEVQSSGNTIYFGEGSWLTVV.